The 18 T cell receptor beta chains below were found in one sample sequenced in a study of radiation and T cells in renal cell carcinoma. As to time point: baseline pretreatment blood. The treatment is: 15 Gy SBRT to primary tumor, nephrectomy 4 weeks later. Assay used: immunoSEQ multiplex PCR; TCRdb lists only in-frame clones, some missing. The repertoire holds about 140,000 clones, with roughly 83% as singletons. The input for sequencing was blood, taken from a patient whose treatment included radiotherapy and nephrectomy. The source of these receptors is a woman in her 50s with renal cell carcinoma.

The chain has TRBV6-5 and TRBJ1-1; 7 bases match TRBD1. V trimming: 4 bases; J trimming: 6 bases; junction bases outside the gene matches: 2. The germline V gene encodes CDR1 MNHEY and CDR2 SVGAGI. This CDR3 is 12 amino acids long. The CDR3 DNA follows: TGTGCCAGCAGTTCCGGACAGGCTGAAGCTTTCTTT. Its translation: CASSSGQAEAFF.

The V and J genes are TRBV6-5 and TRBJ2-3; D is possibly TRBD2 (6 bases). V lost 0 bases and J 2 bases, leaving 9 bases between the germline ends. The CDR3 runs 15 residues. Germline V gene sequence: CDR1 MNHEY, CDR2 SVGAGI. CDR3 sequence (DNA): TGTGCCAGCAGTTACTCCGGGGGATTCACAGATACGCAGTATTTT. This sequence encodes CASSYSGGFTDTQYF.

This chain connects TRBV7-2 to TRBJ2-5; D uncertain. Germline values: CDR1 SGHTA, CDR2 FQGNSA. The V gene lost 3 bases and the J gene lost 7 bases, with 12 bases spanning the gap. The CDR3 runs to 13 residues. The CDR3: CASSLERAGTQYF. CDR3 in DNA: TGTGCCAGCAGCTTGGAAAGGGCAGGGACCCAGTACTTC.

The rearrangement uses TRBV5-6 and TRBJ2-7; no reliable D call. V lost 4 bases to trimming and J lost 1 base, with 6 bases between them. The CDR3 has 12 residues. The germline V gene encodes CDR1 SGHDT and CDR2 YYEEEE. CDR3 protein: CASSVQSYEQYF. CDR3 coding DNA: TGTGCCAGCAGCGTCCAGTCCTACGAGCAGTACTTC.

This chain links TRBV6-1 with TRBJ1-5, with D possibly TRBD1 on 5 matching bases. There are 15 residues in the CDR3. Germline CDR1 MNHNS, CDR2 SASEGT. Trimming took off 0 bases at V and 7 bases at J, with 13 bases between the two ends. CDR3 nucleotide sequence: TGTGCCAGCAGTGAAGCCATGGGGCCGGGGCAGCCCCAGCATTTT. It translates to CASSEAMGPGQPQHF.

This clone was detected once. The chain recombines TRBV2 with TRBJ1-1; D not resolved. In germline, CDR1 is SNHLY, CDR2 FYNNEI. The CDR3 is 13 residues long. Trimming removed 6 bases at V and 6 bases at J, with 14 bases between. CDR3 sequence: CASSGPRGAEAFF. The CDR3 DNA reads as TGTGCCAGCAGCGGGCCCCGAGGTGCTGAAGCTTTCTTT.

This clone was counted between two and nine times. V is TRBV2 and J is TRBJ1-2; 10 positions match TRBD1. Germline trimming cut 9 bases from V and 8 bases from J; bases unmatched to any gene: 9. CDR1 and CDR2 (germline): SNHLY, FYNNEI. The CDR3 is 13 amino acids. This CDR3 reads CARKTGGGEGYTF. The CDR3 DNA reads TGTGCCAGGAAGACAGGGGGCGGGGAAGGCTACACCTTC.

The J gene is TRBJ2-2, the V gene TRBV5-1; possible D gene TRBD1, 6 bases. From germline, CDR1 is SGHRS and CDR2 YFSETQ. The germline V and J ends were trimmed by 3 bases and 3 bases, with 12 bases remaining between them. This CDR3 is built from 15 residues. CDR3 amino acids: CASSYLQGYTGELFF. CDR3 DNA sequence: TGCGCCAGCAGCTACCTACAGGGATACACCGGGGAGCTGTTTTTT.

V is TRBV28 and J is TRBJ1-2; D call uncertain. CDR3 length: 14 amino acids. Germline V gene lookup returns CDR1 MDHEN and CDR2 SYDVKM. V dropped 4 bases and J dropped 8 bases, with 17 bases sitting between them. As DNA, the CDR3 is TGTGCCAGCAGTTCCGGACGTCTAACGAGGGGCTACACCTTC. Translation gives CASSSGRLTRGYTF.

This clone was observed once. The genes are TRBV2 and TRBJ1-5, with 7 positions matching TRBD1. CDR3 length: 15 amino acids. CDR1 and CDR2 from the germline V gene are SNHLY and FYNNEI. V lost 5 bases to trimming and J lost 11 bases; unmatched junction nucleotides: 15. DNA for the CDR3: TGTGCCAGCAGTCCCCGGGGCAGGGGGACAACGGCCCAGCATTTT. Translation gives CASSPRGRGTTAQHF. Filled out from reference TRBV2 and TRBJ1-5, the complete variable domain reads EPEVTQTPSHQVTQMGQEVILRCVPISNHLYFYWYRQILGQKVEFLVSFYNNEISEKSEIFDDQFSVERPDGSNFTLKIRSTKLEDSAMYFCASSPRGRGTTAQHFGDGTRLSIL.

This clone has just one count. V gene TRBV2 combines with J gene TRBJ1-2, with D perhaps matching TRBD1 (6 bases). Between the trimmed V and J ends, which lost 8 bases and 0 bases, there was a span of 16 bases. CDR3 length: 15 residues. Germline V gives CDR1 SNHLY, CDR2 FYNNEI. The CDR3 sequence: CASPPRGGANYGYTF. CDR3 nucleotide sequence: TGTGCCAGCCCTCCGAGGGGGGGTGCTAACTATGGCTACACCTTC.

This rearrangement joins TRBV5-1 to TRBJ2-1; 12 bases are shared with TRBD2. CDR1 and CDR2 (germline): SGHRS, YFSETQ. V lost 1 base and J lost 8; bases outside the gene matches: 4. CDR3 length equals 15 residues. The CDR3 is CASSLSTSGSHEQFF. As DNA, the CDR3 is TGCGCCAGCAGCTTGTCGACTAGCGGGAGCCATGAGCAGTTCTTC. Full variable domain (remainder filled in from reference TRBV5-1 and TRBJ2-1): KAGVTQTPRYLIKTRGQQVTLSCSPISGHRSVSWYQQTPGQGLQFLFEYFSETQRNKGNFPGRFSGRQFSNSRSEMNVSTLELGDSALYLCASSLSTSGSHEQFFGPGTRLTVL.

The CDR3 sequence: CASSGQAGHQETQYF. In DNA form, the CDR3 reads TGCGCCAGCAGTGGTCAGGCGGGACACCAAGAGACCCAGTACTTC. The V and J genes are TRBV10-1 and TRBJ2-5; a weak D match, TRBD2 (6 bases). Germline V gene data show CDR1 as WNHNN and CDR2 as SYGVQD (reference sequence). Trimming removed 4 bases at V and 0 bases at J, with 12 bases between. The CDR3 loop spans 15 amino acids.

In this sample, this clone turned up a few times. The chain combines TRBV5-4 with TRBJ1-2, with 8 positions matching TRBD1. This CDR3 contains 15 residues. The V gene's germline CDR1 is SGHNT and CDR2 YYREEE (reference sequence). Germline trimming cut 0 bases from V and 4 bases from J; bases unmatched to any gene: 5. CDR3 bases: TGTGCCAGCAGCTTGGGAGGACAGGGAGGCTATGGCTACACCTTC. It translates to CASSLGGQGGYGYTF.

The rearrangement uses TRBV28 and TRBJ1-2; D remains unclear. CDR1 MDHEN and CDR2 SYDVKM come from the germline V gene. The CDR3 sequence is 14 residues long. Trimming cost V 3 bases and J 2 bases, with 10 bases left between them. Here the CDR3 DNA reads TGTGCCAGCAGTTTCCTCCAGGAAAACTATGGCTACACCTTC. As protein: CASSFLQENYGYTF.

The J gene is TRBJ1-2, the V gene TRBV9; 11 nucleotides align to TRBD1. This CDR3 region has 14 residues. CDR1 and CDR2 (germline): SGDLS, YYNGEE. V lost 3 bases, J lost 4 bases, and 2 bases stayed unmatched. The CDR3 DNA is TGTGCCAGCAGCGATGGGACAGGGGGCTATGGCTACACCTTC. Its translation is CASSDGTGGYGYTF. The full variable domain, its missing parts supplied by reference TRBV9 and TRBJ1-2, is DSGVTQTPKHLITATGQRVTLRCSPRSGDLSVYWYQQSLDQGLQFLIQYYNGEERAKGNILERFSAQQFPDLHSELNLSSLELGDSALYFCASSDGTGGYGYTFGSGTRLTVV.

This chain links TRBV18 with TRBJ1-2, with 7 bases that match TRBD1. The V gene's germline CDR1 is KGHSH and CDR2 LQKENI. The CDR3 extends over 15 amino acids. V trimming: 3 bases; J trimming: 10 bases; junction bases outside the gene matches: 14. This CDR3 reads CASSPPSSQGGTYTF. CDR3 DNA: TGTGCCAGCTCACCGCCCTCGAGCCAGGGGGGTACCTACACCTTC. Using reference TRBV18 and TRBJ1-2 for the parts outside the CDR3, the full variable domain is NAGVMQNPRHLVRRRGQEARLRCSPMKGHSHVYWYRQLPEEGLKFMVYLQKENIIDESGMPKERFSAEFPKEGPSILRIQQVVRGDSAAYFCASSPPSSQGGTYTFGSGTRLTVV.

The CDR3 nucleotides read TGTGCCAGCAGCTGGGGGACAGGGAACACTGAAGCTTTCTTT. It specifies CASSWGTGNTEAFF. The chain carries TRBV5-6 and TRBJ1-1, with 8 bases matching TRBD1. The CDR3 contains 14 residues. Per germline, CDR1 SGHDT and CDR2 YYEEEE. V trimming: 3 bases; J trimming: 1 base; junction bases outside the gene matches: 2.